This entry features one T cell receptor beta chain sequence. There are 15 residues in the CDR3. Germline assignment: CDR1 SEHNR and CDR2 FQNEAQ (reference sequence). Germline trimming cut 1 base from V and 3 bases from J; bases unmatched to any gene: 2. The data were obtained in a study of cytomegalovirus exposure and HLA in healthy donors. The PCR contained 60 Vbeta and 13 Jbeta primers. Clones were read by immunoSEQ multiplex PCR, and TCRdb kept only the in-frame ones, dropping some. The sample contains about 200,000 clones, around four fifths of which appear only once. This clonotype was sampled from a man aged 40-49 years in good health and CMV-seropositive. The chain carries TRBV7-9 and TRBJ2-3, with 9 bases that match TRBD1. The sample taken for sequencing was PBMCs. The CDR3 nucleotides read TGTGCCAGCAGCTTAGACAGGGGGCGAACAGATACGCAGTATTTT. Residues: CASSLDRGRTDTQYF.